This is a list of T cell receptor beta chains from one sample in a study of cytomegalovirus exposure and HLA in healthy donors. TCRdb's table, derived via immunoSEQ multiplex PCR, lists solely in-frame clones and lacks some. The sample carries 150,000 to 200,000 clones, over 65% recorded once. The material sequenced was PBMCs. The receptors derive from a woman aged 25 to 45 in good health and CMV-seropositive. CDR3s include the opening cysteine and the closing phenylalanine or tryptophan. A D gene is named only where the DNA matches it firmly. Not every row has a clone size; where given, it reads once, few, many or a size class.

d_gene,v_gene,abundance,j_gene,CDR3nt,CDR3aa
NA,TRBV28,NA,TRBJ2-1,TGTGCCAGCGTCAGGGTGGATGAGCAGTTCTTC,CASVRVDEQFF
TRBD2,TRBV27,NA,TRBJ2-7,TGTGCCAGCAGTTTAATCCCCCCATCGGGGGGAGCCTACGAGCAGTACTTC,CASSLIPPSGGAYEQYF
TRBD1,TRBV5-6,NA,TRBJ1-5,TGTGCCAGCAGCTTCAGGGGGCGCGGGCCCCAGCATTTT,CASSFRGRGPQHF
NA,TRBV6-4,NA,TRBJ2-6,TGTGCCAGCAGTGACTCCGTACACTCTGGGGCCAACGTCCTGACTTTC,CASSDSVHSGANVLTF
NA,TRBV6-4,NA,TRBJ1-1,TGTGCCAGCAGGGAATCAGGGGCCACCCGGGAAGCTTTCTTT,CASRESGATREAFF
NA,TRBV11-2,NA,TRBJ2-3,TGTGCCAGCAGCTTAGATAGGGGAGATACGCAGTATTTT,CASSLDRGDTQYF
TRBD2,TRBV7-9,NA,TRBJ2-3,TGTGCCAGCAGCTTAGGGTCTAGCGGGAGCCCTCACACAGATACGCAGTATTTT,CASSLGSSGSPHTDTQYF
NA,TRBV27,few,TRBJ2-3,TGTGCCAGCACCGAGGCGGATACGCAGTATTTT,CASTEADTQYF
TRBD2,TRBV5-1,NA,TRBJ2-3,TGCGCCAGCAGCTCTCGGACTAGCGGGAGCTCGGCGGGGGATACGCAGTATTTT,CASSSRTSGSSAGDTQYF
NA,TRBV4-1,NA,TRBJ2-6,TGCGCCAGCAGCCAAGAGGGCAGCTCTGGGGCCAACGTCCTGACTTTC,CASSQEGSSGANVLTF
NA,TRBV2,NA,TRBJ2-7,TGTGCCAGCAGTGAAGTTAACAGAGCCTACGAGCAGTACTTC,CASSEVNRAYEQYF
TRBD2,TRBV7-2,NA,TRBJ2-7,TGTGCCAGCAGCTTATTTAGGCCGGGGACTAGCCCTACTTACGAGCAGTACTTC,CASSLFRPGTSPTYEQYF
NA,TRBV4-3,NA,TRBJ2-3,TGCGCCAGCAGCCAAGAACCCGGGGGTTTCGGAACAGATACGCAGTATTTT,CASSQEPGGFGTDTQYF
NA,TRBV21-1,NA,TRBJ2-3,TGTGCCAGCAGCGCCCGAGGGGGGGCCTACCATTTTATCACAGATACGCAGTATTTT,CASSARGGAYHFITDTQYF
TRBD1,TRBV29-1,NA,TRBJ1-4,TGCAGCGTCCGGGACAGGGACCCAACTAATGAAAAACTGTTTTTT,CSVRDRDPTNEKLFF
TRBD2,TRBV27,NA,TRBJ2-7,TGTGCCAGCAGCCCCGGTACAGCGGGAGCCTACGAGCAGTACTTC,CASSPGTAGAYEQYF
NA,TRBV27,few,TRBJ1-5,TGTGCCAGCAGTCAGTTGGGGGGGCCTGGAAATCAGCCCCAGCATTTT,CASSQLGGPGNQPQHF
NA,TRBV6-1,NA,TRBJ2-1,TGTGCCAGCAGTGAAGACAGTACCTACAATGAGCAGTTCTTC,CASSEDSTYNEQFF
NA,TRBV5-1,NA,TRBJ2-7,TGCGCCAGCAGCTTGGTAGGCAGGGATCGGGACGAGCAGTACTTC,CASSLVGRDRDEQYF
NA,TRBV11-1,few,TRBJ2-1,TGTGCCAGCAGCTTAGTCCCCTCCAATGAGCAGTTCTTC,CASSLVPSNEQFF
NA,TRBV2,NA,TRBJ1-2,TGTGCCAGCAGTGCCGACAGGAACTATGGCTACACCTTC,CASSADRNYGYTF
TRBD1,TRBV2,NA,TRBJ1-4,TGTGCCAGCAGTCAGACCGGACAGGGCCTCGAAAAACTGTTTTTT,CASSQTGQGLEKLFF
NA,TRBV11-3,NA,TRBJ2-6,TGTGCCAGCAGCTTAGATAGCGTGCCTGGGGCCAACGTCCTGACTTTC,CASSLDSVPGANVLTF
TRBD2,TRBV11-3,NA,TRBJ2-1,TGTGCCAGCAGCGCCTTAGCGGGAGGGCTCAACAATGAGCAGTTCTTC,CASSALAGGLNNEQFF
NA,TRBV14,NA,TRBJ1-3,TGTGCCAGCAGCCAAGAGAAGGACTGGGTTGGAAACACCATATATTTT,CASSQEKDWVGNTIYF
NA,TRBV6-4,NA,TRBJ2-2,TGTGCCAGCAGTGACCGGGCCGGGGAGCTGTTTTTT,CASSDRAGELFF
TRBD2,TRBV28,NA,TRBJ2-7,TGTGCCAGCAGTACCCCCGCTAGCGGGAAGTACGAGCAGTACTTC,CASSTPASGKYEQYF
TRBD1,TRBV28,few,TRBJ1-1,TGTGCCAGCAGATGGGGACAGGGGGCTGGAGAAGCTTTCTTT,CASRWGQGAGEAFF
TRBD2,TRBV4-1,NA,TRBJ2-5,TGCGCCAGCAGCCAAAGATCGGGGGGGTTGGAGACCCAGTACTTC,CASSQRSGGLETQYF
TRBD1,TRBV7-9,NA,TRBJ1-5,TGTGCCAGCAGCTTAGCGACTGCAGGGGGCGGGCCCCAGCATTTT,CASSLATAGGGPQHF
NA,TRBV27,NA,TRBJ2-2,TGTGCCAGCAGTTCGTCTAGCGCTCGGAACACCGGGGAGCTGTTTTTT,CASSSSSARNTGELFF
TRBD1,TRBV30,NA,TRBJ2-3,TGTGCCTGGGACTTCACAGGGGGAAGCACAGATACGCAGTATTTT,CAWDFTGGSTDTQYF
TRBD1,TRBV29-1,NA,TRBJ2-7,TGCAGCGTTGAATGGGGGACAGGGGGAGACGAGCAGTACTTC,CSVEWGTGGDEQYF
TRBD1,TRBV5-6,NA,TRBJ1-2,TGTGCCAGCAGCTTGAGAAGCGGGACAGGTGGCTATGGCTACACCTTC,CASSLRSGTGGYGYTF
NA,TRBV19,once,TRBJ2-1,TGTGCCAGTAGTATAGCCGGGGGAGGTGAGCAGTTCTTC,CASSIAGGGEQFF
NA,TRBV5-5,once,TRBJ2-5,TGTGCCAGCAGCTTGAGATATATGGAGCGGGAGACCCAGTACTTC,CASSLRYMERETQYF
NA,TRBV5-1,NA,TRBJ2-1,TGCGCCAGCAGCTTGGCGGGAGCAAACTACAATGAGCAGTTCTTC,CASSLAGANYNEQFF
TRBD1,TRBV6-6,NA,TRBJ1-1,TGTGCCAGCAGCCAGACAGGGCTCACTGAAGCTTTCTTT,CASSQTGLTEAFF
TRBD2,TRBV30,NA,TRBJ2-7,TGTGCCTGGAAGGGGCTAGCGGATACCTACGAGCAGTACTTC,CAWKGLADTYEQYF
NA,TRBV28,NA,TRBJ2-5,TGTGCCAGCAGTTTGGGGGGGCGTGGGGAGACCCAGTACTTC,CASSLGGRGETQYF
NA,TRBV28,NA,TRBJ2-5,TGTGCCAGCAGTCCCGGGACTCTTACGGGGATAGAGACCCAGTACTTC,CASSPGTLTGIETQYF
NA,TRBV20-1,NA,TRBJ1-1,TGCAGTGCTAGAGATCTCGAGGAAGCTTTCTTT,CSARDLEEAFF
NA,TRBV5-4,NA,TRBJ1-1,TGTGCCAGCAGCTTGTTTCGACAGAGCTTGGCCACTGAAGCTTTCTTT,CASSLFRQSLATEAFF
TRBD2,TRBV5-4,NA,TRBJ2-3,TGTGCCAGCAGCTTGACTTTATTAGCGGGAGGGGCAGATACGCAGTATTTT,CASSLTLLAGGADTQYF
NA,TRBV2,NA,TRBJ1-2,TGTGCCACGCGGGACGGACGATCGTCCGGCTACACCTTC,CATRDGRSSGYTF
TRBD1,TRBV5-6,NA,TRBJ1-6,TGTGCCAGCAGACGACAGGGGGCTCTTAATTCACCCCTCCACTTT,CASRRQGALNSPLHF
TRBD1,TRBV5-1,once,TRBJ1-4,TGCGCCAGCAGCTTGGTGAACCTTGGACAGGGGGTTGAAAAACTGTTTTTT,CASSLVNLGQGVEKLFF
NA,TRBV27,NA,TRBJ2-3,TGTGCCAGCAGCTACTACAGAGGGACGCAGTATTTT,CASSYYRGTQYF
TRBD1,TRBV5-1,few,TRBJ1-2,TGCGCCAGCAGCTTGGCAGGACAGGGGGCAGAGTATGGCTACACCTTC,CASSLAGQGAEYGYTF
NA,TRBV11-1,NA,TRBJ1-1,TGTGCCAGCATGGCAGTGAACACTGAAGCTTTCTTT,CASMAVNTEAFF
TRBD2,TRBV5-1,NA,TRBJ2-3,TGCGCCAGCAGCCCCGGGGGGGGCAGAGATACGCAGTATTTT,CASSPGGGRDTQYF